Each of the 3 T cell receptor beta chains below was sequenced from the same sample in a study of Ad26.COV2.S vaccination and SARS-CoV-2 variants. Here immunoSEQ multiplex PCR was the method, and the copy in TCRdb shows in-frame clones only, minus some. This sample has under 95,000 clones, with 82% found just once. Sequences were derived from peripheral blood, sampled after recovery from COVID-19. Every receptor here comes from a human donor who had recovered from COVID-19.

The chain is built from TRBV21-1 and TRBJ1-6; the listed D gene, TRBD1, was not tested against the DNA. TRBV21-1 is shown as a pseudogene. The CDR3 loop spans 16 amino acids. CDR3 coding DNA: TGTGCCAGCAGCAAAGATCTGGGACACAAAGCTGGGCCCCTCCACTTT. As protein: CASSKDLGHKAGPLHF.

The chain combines TRBV19 with TRBJ2-3; D is unresolved. The CDR3 length is 14 residues. Looked up from germline, CDR1 is LNHDA and CDR2 is SQIVND (reference sequence). The V end was cut by 6 bases, the J end by 1 base, with 11 bases between. The CDR3 loop is CASSGQRGTDTQYF. DNA of the CDR3: TGTGCCAGTAGCGGGCAACGGGGCACAGATACGCAGTATTTT. Variable domain in full (rest from reference TRBV19 and TRBJ2-3): DGGITQSPKYLFRKEGQNVTLSCEQNLNHDAMYWYRQDPGQGLRLIYYSQIVNDFQKGDIAEGYSVSREKKESFPLTVTSAQKNPTAFYLCASSGQRGTDTQYFGPGTRLTVL.

The genes are TRBV5-1 and TRBJ2-7; unclear D gene. The CDR3 covers 14 residues. Deletions cut 0 bases from V and 3 bases from J, with 10 bases between. Germline-derived CDR1 and CDR2 are SGHRS and YFSETQ. CDR3 sequence reads: CASSLDPSGYEQYF. CDR3 bases: TGCGCCAGCAGCTTGGACCCTTCGGGCTACGAGCAGTACTTC.